The 5 T cell receptor delta chains reported below all come from one sample, sequenced in a study of delta chains in infants with herpesvirus infections. Reverse transcription of PBMC RNA used primers specific for the gamma and delta chains. TCRdb re-called the RT-PCR reads via CATT. The sample records 1,300 to 1,500 delta-chain clones, 35% being singletons. The material was peripheral blood, obtained at time point 1 of longitudinal follow-up. Receptors originate from a human donor who was a Ugandan infant, either HIV-exposed or HIV-unexposed (not recorded which).

In its sample, this clone was seen a few times. The chain combines TRDV1 with TRDJ1, with 11 nucleotides matching TRDD3. Germline-derived CDR1 and CDR2 are TSWWSYY and QGS. CDR3 length equals 22 residues. The V and J ends lost 2 bases and 3 bases, in that order; junction bases with no gene match: 23. The DNA of the CDR3 is TGTGCTCTTGGGGAAGAATGGGGCCTTCCTAGGGACTGGGGGATATATTCCGATAAACTCATCTTT. Its protein product is CALGEEWGLPRDWGIYSDKLIF.

There are a few counts of this clone. The V and J genes are TRDV1 and TRDJ1; 9 bases are shared with TRDD3. The length of the CDR3 is 25 residues. V trimming: 0 bases; J trimming: 0 bases; junction bases outside the gene matches: 29. Germline CDR1 and CDR2: TSWWSYY and QGS. The CDR3 DNA reads TGTGCTCTTGGGGAACTAGAAAGGATTGGAACCCCTTTTGGGGGATATATATTGTACACCGATAAACTCATCTTT. Amino acids: CALGELERIGTPFGGYILYTDKLIF.

This clone is large within its sample. The V and J genes are TRDV1 and TRDJ1; TRDD3 might be the D (8 bases). This CDR3 is built from 19 residues. Germline V gives CDR1 TSWWSYY, CDR2 QGS. The V end was cut by 0 bases, the J end by 1 base, with 21 bases between. The CDR3 loop reads CALGELGLPDWGPTDKLIF. In DNA form, the CDR3 reads TGTGCTCTTGGGGAACTAGGCCTTCCTGACTGGGGGCCCACCGATAAACTCATCTTT.

CDR3 nucleotide sequence: TGTGCTCTTGGGGAACTAAGAACCCCCCATACACGTACTGGGGGATGGTCCGATAAACTCATCTTT. Protein: CALGELRTPHTRTGGWSDKLIF. J is TRDJ1 and V is TRDV1; 10 nucleotides agree with TRDD3. The germline gives CDR1 TSWWSYY, CDR2 QGS. This CDR3 region has 22 residues. The J segment lost 3 bases and the V segment lost 0 bases, leaving 22 bases of the junction unmatched.

V usage is TRDV2 and J usage is TRDJ2, with TRDD3 identical over 10 bases. Trimming removed 2 bases from V and 6 bases from J; junction bases left unmatched: 5. The V gene's germline CDR1 is GEAIGNYY and CDR2 EKD. CDR3 length: 15 residues. CDR3 sequence (DNA): TGTGCCTGTGACAAAATGGGGGATACAGCAGCACAACTCTTCTTT. Amino acids: CACDKMGDTAAQLFF.